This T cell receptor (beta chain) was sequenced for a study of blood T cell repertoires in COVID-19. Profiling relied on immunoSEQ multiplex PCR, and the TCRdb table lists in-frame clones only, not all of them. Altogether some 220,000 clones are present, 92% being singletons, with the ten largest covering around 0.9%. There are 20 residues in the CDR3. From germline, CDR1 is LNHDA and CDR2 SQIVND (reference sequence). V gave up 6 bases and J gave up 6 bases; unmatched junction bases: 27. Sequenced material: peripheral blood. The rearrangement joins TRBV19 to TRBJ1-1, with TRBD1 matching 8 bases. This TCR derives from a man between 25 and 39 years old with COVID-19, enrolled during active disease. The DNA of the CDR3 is TGTGCCAGTAGGACTGGACAGGGTCGGCCCCCCACTCGAAATAATTCTGAAGCTTTCTTT. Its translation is CASRTGQGRPPTRNNSEAFF. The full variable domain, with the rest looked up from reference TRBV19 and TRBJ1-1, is DGGITQSPKYLFRKEGQNVTLSCEQNLNHDAMYWYRQDPGQGLRLIYYSQIVNDFQKGDIAEGYSVSREKKESFPLTVTSAQKNPTAFYLCASRTGQGRPPTRNNSEAFFGQGTRLTVV.